The sample holds many counts of the clone carrying this T cell receptor beta chain. The antigen remains undetermined. These data belong to a study of T cells after yellow fever vaccination. Whole-study context: Preparation of fractions with low cell numbers was performed using SMART-Seq v4 Ultra Low Input. Study-wide findings and caveats: Weaker, the secondary response had a peak occurring faster, on day 5 versus 15.

TCRdb processed the 5' RACE reads anew with MiXCR; each CDR3 protein has one entry. The table has around 50,000 distinct CDR3 sequences, 7.4% seen once. CDR1 SGHTA and CDR2 FQGNSA come from the germline V gene. CDR3 size: 14 residues. The J segment lost 1 base and the V segment lost 6 bases, leaving 6 bases of the junction unmatched. The sequence derives from a man younger than 35 who received the YFV17D yellow fever vaccine. Here the sequenced sample was CD8+ T cells sorted from PBMCs, taken approximately 15 days after the first yellow fever vaccination. The V call is TRBV7-2, the J call TRBJ2-7; 7 bases match TRBD1. The CDR3 here is CASRDDRDSYEQYF. The DNA of the CDR3 is TGTGCCAGCAGAGACGACAGGGATTCCTACGAGCAGTACTTC.